This T cell receptor (beta chain) was recorded in a study of shared clonotypes between healthy human individuals. The CDR3 is 12 amino acids. V was clipped by 5 bases and J by 1 base, with 5 bases between them. Germline CDR1 is KGHSH and CDR2 is LQKENI. The repertoire was sequenced with immunoSEQ multiplex PCR; TCRdb's copy has only in-frame clones and lacks some. Of about a million clones detected, approximately 72% appear once; the ten largest clones hold 1.4%. This clonotype was obtained from a man aged 18 to 35 in good health. The sequenced material came from memory CD4+ T cells sorted from blood. Regarding subset: CD45RA-negative fraction. The chain has TRBV18 and TRBJ1-1; D is unclear. Here the CDR3 DNA reads TGTGCCAGCTCATATGGGAACACTGAAGCTTTCTTT. Translation gives CASSYGNTEAFF.